The text below deals with one TCR beta chain. The antigen is unknown. The data stem from a study of blood T cells in healthy people across ages. Using a J-beta primer mix together with a sample-barcoded 5' primer, a second PCR was run for 7 to 11 cycles. TCRdb called the 5' RACE reads again in MiXCR, with one record for every CDR3 protein. The sample consists of roughly 1.7 million distinct CDR3 sequences, around 36% of them appearing once. The CDR3 extends over 17 amino acids. Trimming shortened V by 3 bases and J by 0 bases, and 15 bases separated the two germline ends. Germline V lookup: CDR1 LNHDA, CDR2 SQIVND (reference sequence). Study outcomes and limitations: Both higher diversity and more naive CD4+ cells marked long-lived donors when set against aged donors.

The TCR was taken from a woman aged 25-40 years in good health. Sample: blood. J is TRBJ2-1 and V is TRBV19; possible D gene TRBD2, 6 bases. The CDR3 DNA reads TGTGCCAGTAGTATCGCCTGGGTGACTAGCTCCTACAATGAGCAGTTCTTC. This codes for CASSIAWVTSSYNEQFF.